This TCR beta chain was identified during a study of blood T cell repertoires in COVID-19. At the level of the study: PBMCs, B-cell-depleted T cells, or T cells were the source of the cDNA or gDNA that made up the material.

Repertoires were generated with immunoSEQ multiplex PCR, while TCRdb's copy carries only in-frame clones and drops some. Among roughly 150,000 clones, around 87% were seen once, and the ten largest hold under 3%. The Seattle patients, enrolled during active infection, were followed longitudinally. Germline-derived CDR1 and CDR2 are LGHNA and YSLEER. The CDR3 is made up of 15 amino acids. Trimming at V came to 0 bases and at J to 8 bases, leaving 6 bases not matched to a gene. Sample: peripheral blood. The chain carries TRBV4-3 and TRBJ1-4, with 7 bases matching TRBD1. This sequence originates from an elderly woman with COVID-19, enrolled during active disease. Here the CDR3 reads CASSQDPTGREKLFF. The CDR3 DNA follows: TGCGCCAGCAGCCAAGATCCGACAGGGCGCGAAAAACTGTTTTTT.